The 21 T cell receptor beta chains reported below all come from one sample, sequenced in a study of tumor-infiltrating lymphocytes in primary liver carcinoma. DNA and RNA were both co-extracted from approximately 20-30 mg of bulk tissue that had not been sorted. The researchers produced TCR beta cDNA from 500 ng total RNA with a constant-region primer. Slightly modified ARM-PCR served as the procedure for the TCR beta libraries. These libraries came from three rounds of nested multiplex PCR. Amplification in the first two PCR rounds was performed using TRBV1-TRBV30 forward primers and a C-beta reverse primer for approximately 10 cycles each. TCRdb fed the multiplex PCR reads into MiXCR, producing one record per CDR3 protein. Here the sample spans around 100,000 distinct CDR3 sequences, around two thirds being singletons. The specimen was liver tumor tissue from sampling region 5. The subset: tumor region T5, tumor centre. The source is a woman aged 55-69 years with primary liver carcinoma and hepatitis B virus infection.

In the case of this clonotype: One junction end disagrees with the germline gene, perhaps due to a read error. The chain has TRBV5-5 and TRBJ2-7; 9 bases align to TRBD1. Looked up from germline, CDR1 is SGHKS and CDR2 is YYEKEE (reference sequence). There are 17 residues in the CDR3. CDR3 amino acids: CASSKARGTGKESEQYF. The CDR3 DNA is TGTGCCAGCAGCAAGGCAAGGGGGACAGGGAAAGAAAGCGAGCAATACTTC.

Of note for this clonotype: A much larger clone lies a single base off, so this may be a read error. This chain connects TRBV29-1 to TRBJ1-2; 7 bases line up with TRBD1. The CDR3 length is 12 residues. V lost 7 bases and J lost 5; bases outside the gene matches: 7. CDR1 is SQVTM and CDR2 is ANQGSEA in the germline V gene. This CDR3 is CSAQGQPYGYTF. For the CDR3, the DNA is TGCAGCGCTCAGGGACAGCCTTATGGCTACACCTTC.

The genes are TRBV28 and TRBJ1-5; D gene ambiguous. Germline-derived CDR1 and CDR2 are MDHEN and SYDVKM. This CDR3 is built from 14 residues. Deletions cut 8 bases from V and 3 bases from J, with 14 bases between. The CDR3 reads CASDPHTYNQPQHF. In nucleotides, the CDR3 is TGTGCCAGCGACCCGCACACGTACAATCAGCCCCAGCATTTT.

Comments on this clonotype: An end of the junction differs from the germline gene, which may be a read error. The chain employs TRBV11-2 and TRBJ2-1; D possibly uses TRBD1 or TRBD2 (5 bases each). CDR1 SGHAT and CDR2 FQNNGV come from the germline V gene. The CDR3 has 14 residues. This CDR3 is CVSREVLRGTEQFF. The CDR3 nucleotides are TGTGTCAGCAGAGAGGTTCTGAGGGGAACTGAGCAGTTCTTC.

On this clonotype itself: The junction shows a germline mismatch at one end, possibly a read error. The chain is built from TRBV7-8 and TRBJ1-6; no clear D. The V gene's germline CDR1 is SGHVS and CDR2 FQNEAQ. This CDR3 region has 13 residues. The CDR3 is CASSSLGNSPPHF. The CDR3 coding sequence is TGTGCCAGCAGCTCCCTTGGGAATTCACCCCCCCACTTT.

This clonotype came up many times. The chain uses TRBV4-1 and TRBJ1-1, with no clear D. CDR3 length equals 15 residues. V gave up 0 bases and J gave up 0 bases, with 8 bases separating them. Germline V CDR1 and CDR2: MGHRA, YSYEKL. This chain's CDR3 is CASSQESQVNTEAFF. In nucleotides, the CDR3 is TGCGCCAGCAGCCAAGAGTCCCAGGTGAACACTGAAGCTTTCTTT.

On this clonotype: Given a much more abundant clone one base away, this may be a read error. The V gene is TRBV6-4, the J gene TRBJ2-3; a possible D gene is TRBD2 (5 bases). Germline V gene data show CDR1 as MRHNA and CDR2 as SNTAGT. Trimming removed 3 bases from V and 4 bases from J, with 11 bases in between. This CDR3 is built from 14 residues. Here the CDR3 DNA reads TGTGCCAGCAGTGAATGGGAGTTGTCAGATACGCAGTATTTT. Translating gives CASSEWELSDTQYF.

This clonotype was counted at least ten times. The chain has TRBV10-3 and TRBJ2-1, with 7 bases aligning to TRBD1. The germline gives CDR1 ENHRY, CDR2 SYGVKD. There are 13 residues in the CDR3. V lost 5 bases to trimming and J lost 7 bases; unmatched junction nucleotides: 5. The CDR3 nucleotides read TGTGCCATCAGTACCCGACAGGGAAATGAGCAGTTCTTC. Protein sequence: CAISTRQGNEQFF.

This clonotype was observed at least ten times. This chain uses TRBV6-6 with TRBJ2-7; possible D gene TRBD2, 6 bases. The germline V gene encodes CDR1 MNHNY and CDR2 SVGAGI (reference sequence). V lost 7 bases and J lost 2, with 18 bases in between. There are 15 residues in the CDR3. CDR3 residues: CASTGGAGNPYEQYF. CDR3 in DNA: TGTGCCAGCACCGGCGGGGCCGGGAACCCCTACGAGCAGTACTTC.

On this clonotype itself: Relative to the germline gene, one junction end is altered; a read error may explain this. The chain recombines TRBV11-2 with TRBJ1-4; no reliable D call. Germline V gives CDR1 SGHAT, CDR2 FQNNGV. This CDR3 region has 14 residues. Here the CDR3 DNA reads TGTGCCAGCAGCCGTCATGCTTCTGATGGAAAACAGTTTTTT. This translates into CASSRHASDGKQFF.

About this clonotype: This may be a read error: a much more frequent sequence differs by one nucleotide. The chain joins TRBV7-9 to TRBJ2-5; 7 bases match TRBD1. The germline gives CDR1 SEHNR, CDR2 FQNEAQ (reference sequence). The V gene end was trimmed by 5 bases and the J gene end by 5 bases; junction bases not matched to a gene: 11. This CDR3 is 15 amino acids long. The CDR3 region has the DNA TGTGCCAGCAGCCCCGGTATGACAGGGTTGGAGACCCAGTACTTC. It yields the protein CASSPGMTGLETQYF.

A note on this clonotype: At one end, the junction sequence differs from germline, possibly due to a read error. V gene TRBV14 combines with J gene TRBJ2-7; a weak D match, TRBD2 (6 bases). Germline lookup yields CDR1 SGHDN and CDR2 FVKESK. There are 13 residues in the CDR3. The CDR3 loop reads CANSQSMTSLPYF. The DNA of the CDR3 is TGTGCCAACAGCCAATCCATGACTAGTCTTCCGTACTTC.

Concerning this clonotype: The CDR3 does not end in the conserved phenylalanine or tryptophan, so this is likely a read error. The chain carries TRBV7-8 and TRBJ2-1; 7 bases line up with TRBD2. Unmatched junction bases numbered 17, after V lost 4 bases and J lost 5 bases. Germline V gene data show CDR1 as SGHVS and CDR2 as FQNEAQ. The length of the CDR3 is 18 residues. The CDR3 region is CASSSQRRGGSSDNEQFI. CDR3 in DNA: TGTGCCAGCAGCTCCCAGCGGCGGGGCGGGAGTTCGGACAATGAGCAGTTCATC.

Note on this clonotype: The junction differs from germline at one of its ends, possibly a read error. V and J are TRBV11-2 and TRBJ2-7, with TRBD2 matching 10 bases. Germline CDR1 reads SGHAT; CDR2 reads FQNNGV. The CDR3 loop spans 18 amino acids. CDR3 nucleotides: TGTGCTAGCAGCCCCTGGGGGAGTAGCGGGGGGAGGTCCTACGAGCAGTACTTC. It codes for CASSPWGSSGGRSYEQYF.

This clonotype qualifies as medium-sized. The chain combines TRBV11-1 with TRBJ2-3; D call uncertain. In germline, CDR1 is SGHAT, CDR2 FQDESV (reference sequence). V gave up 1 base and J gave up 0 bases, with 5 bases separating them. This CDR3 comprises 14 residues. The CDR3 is CASSLGQSTDTQYF. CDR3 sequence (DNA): TGTGCCAGCAGCTTAGGGCAGAGCACAGATACGCAGTATTTT.

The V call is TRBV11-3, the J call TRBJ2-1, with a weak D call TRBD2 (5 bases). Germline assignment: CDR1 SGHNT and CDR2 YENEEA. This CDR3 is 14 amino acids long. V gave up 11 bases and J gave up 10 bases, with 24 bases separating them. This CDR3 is CACCPGSASGEQFF. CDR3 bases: TGTGCCTGCTGCCCCGGTTCGGCGTCGGGGGAGCAGTTCTTC.

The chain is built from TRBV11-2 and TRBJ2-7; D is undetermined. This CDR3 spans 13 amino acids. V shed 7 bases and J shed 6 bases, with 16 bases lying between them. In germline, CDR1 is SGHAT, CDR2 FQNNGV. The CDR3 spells CASNTRTVSEQYF. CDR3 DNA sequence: TGTGCCAGCAACACCCGTACAGTCTCCGAGCAGTACTTC. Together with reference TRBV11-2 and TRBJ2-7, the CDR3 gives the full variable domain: EAGVAQSPRYKIIEKRQSVAFWCNPISGHATLYWYQQILGQGPKLLIQFQNNGVVDDSQLPKDRFSAERLKGVDSTLKIQPAKLEDSAVYLCASNTRTVSEQYFGPGTRLTVT.

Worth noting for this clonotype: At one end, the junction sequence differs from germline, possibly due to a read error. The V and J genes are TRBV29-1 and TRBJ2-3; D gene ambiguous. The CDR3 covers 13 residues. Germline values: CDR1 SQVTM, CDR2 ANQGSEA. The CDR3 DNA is TGCAGCCTAAGCCCCCAGGCCACAGATACGCAGTGTTTT. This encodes CSLSPQATDTQCF.

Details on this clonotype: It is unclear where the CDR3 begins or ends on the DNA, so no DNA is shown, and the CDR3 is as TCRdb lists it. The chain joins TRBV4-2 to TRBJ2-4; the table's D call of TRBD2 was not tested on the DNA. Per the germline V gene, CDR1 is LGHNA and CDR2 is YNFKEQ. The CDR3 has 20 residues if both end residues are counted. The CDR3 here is CANIQESPSGRVGPGNTQYF.

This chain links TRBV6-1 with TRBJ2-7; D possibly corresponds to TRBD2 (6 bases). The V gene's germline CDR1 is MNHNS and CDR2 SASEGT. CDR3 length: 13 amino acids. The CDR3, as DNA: TGTACCAACAGCTTGGGACTTTACTACGAGCAGTACTTC. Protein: CTNSLGLYYEQYF.

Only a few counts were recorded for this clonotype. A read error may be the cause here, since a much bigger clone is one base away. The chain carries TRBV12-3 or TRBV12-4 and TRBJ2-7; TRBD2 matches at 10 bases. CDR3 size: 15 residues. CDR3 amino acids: CASRDSGRLSYEQCF. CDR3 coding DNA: TGTGCCAGCAGAGATAGCGGGAGGCTTTCCTACGAGCAGTGCTTC.